Listed below are T cell receptor beta chains from one sample, sequenced in a study of Ad26.COV2.S vaccination and SARS-CoV-2 variants. Libraries were prepared by immunoSEQ multiplex PCR; TCRdb keeps only in-frame clonotypes and omits some of them. Of some 480,000 clones in the sample, roughly nine tenths were seen once. This specimen consisted of peripheral blood, obtained in a trial of Ad26.COV2.S vaccine versus placebo. The receptors were gathered from a person between 18 and 65 years old who received the Ad26.COV2.S COVID-19 vaccine or a placebo. Both conserved end residues are part of each CDR3.

J | V | CDR3
TRBJ2-1 | TRBV9 | CASSVQGSGYNEQFF
TRBJ1-5 | TRBV21-1 | CASSKCPGTGYCNQPQHF
TRBJ1-1 | TRBV4-3 | CASSQSGAAEAFF
TRBJ2-7 | TRBV6-2/TRBV6-3 | CASSYSRGRTSINEQYF
TRBJ2-7 | TRBV5-1 | CASSNPGQGKEQYF
TRBJ2-7 | TRBV5-1 | CASSAGQGYHEQYF
TRBJ2-1 | TRBV30 | CAWRRSTTSFQFF
TRBJ1-4 | TRBV5-1 | CASSISLTGGEKLFF
TRBJ2-3 | TRBV7-9 | CASTFGDSSTDTQYF
TRBJ1-1 | TRBV5-4 | CASSQPPLDTEAFF
TRBJ1-2 | TRBV7-9 | CASSQVGGYGYTF
TRBJ2-1 | TRBV11-2 | CASRPPFSGNEQFF
TRBJ2-4 | TRBV7-3 | CASSLKASCGRARIAKNIQYF
TRBJ1-3 | TRBV28 | CASSRGLVRNTIYF
TRBJ1-2 | TRBV19 | CATSSVQTNYGYTF
TRBJ1-2 | TRBV19 | CASSIVGQGASSNYGYTF